The present TCR beta chain was sequenced within a study of beta chain features in type 1 diabetes. Study results and caveats: People with Type 1 diabetes carried modestly yet significantly shorter TCRB CDR3s in all four CD4+ subsets. Insertions at VDJ junctions were less frequent in type 1 diabetes patients. These patients also deleted more nucleotides at the same junctions.

J lost 2 bases, V lost 5 bases, and 9 bases had no gene match. Germline V gives CDR1 SGHAT, CDR2 FQNNGV. The CDR3 runs 15 residues. Expressed TCRB transcripts were sequenced because the isolated RNA had all been reverse transcribed beforehand. Sequenced naive, central memory and regulatory T cell samples produced an average of roughly 3.9 million reads. The data were produced by immunoSEQ multiplex PCR, yet TCRdb's version contains in-frame clones alone and is incomplete. The table includes hundreds of thousands of clones, approximately 10% detected once. Concerning this clone itself: Its target is not known.

The receptor comes from a man aged 25 to 40 with type 1 diabetes. Sequencing input: naive CD4+ T cells from blood. The V call is TRBV11-2, the J call TRBJ2-7; 7 nucleotides match TRBD2. CDR3 loop: CASSPGRGLPYEQYF. Here the CDR3 DNA reads TGTGCCAGCAGCCCCGGGCGGGGGTTACCCTACGAGCAGTACTTC.